This passage covers 24 T cell receptor beta chains from one sample sequenced in a study of blood T cell repertoires in COVID-19. Clones were read by immunoSEQ multiplex PCR, and TCRdb kept only the in-frame ones, dropping some. This table has 150,000 to 200,000 clones, approximately 87% appearing once. The sample consisted of peripheral blood. These receptors originate from a woman aged 60-75 years with COVID-19, enrolled during active disease.

The J gene is TRBJ1-2, the V gene TRBV9; D possibly corresponds to TRBD1 (6 bases). CDR3 length equals 13 residues. Germline assignment: CDR1 SGDLS and CDR2 YYNGEE. V was trimmed by 0 bases and J by 4 bases, leaving 7 bases between them. DNA of the CDR3: TGTGCCAGCAGCGTAGGACAGGTCTATGGCTACACCTTC. Translation gives CASSVGQVYGYTF.

V usage is TRBV11-3 and J usage is TRBJ2-1; 13 nucleotides align to TRBD2. This CDR3 spans 15 amino acids. With 8 bases clipped from V and 7 bases from J, the junction kept 8 bases outside the gene matches. The germline CDR1 and CDR2 sequences are SGHNT and YENEEA. The CDR3 protein is CASSRGTSGKNEQFF. The DNA for the CDR3 is TGTGCCAGCTCAAGGGGGACTAGCGGGAAAAATGAGCAGTTCTTC.

The chain recombines TRBV7-2 with TRBJ2-4, with D hard to call. The CDR3 totals 17 residues. Germline CDR1 and CDR2: SGHTA and FQGNSA. Trimming took 2 bases from V and 0 from J, leaving 14 bases between them. The DNA for the CDR3 is TGTGCCAGCAGCTTAATGATCGGTGCCGGAGCCAAAAACATTCAGTACTTC. Residues: CASSLMIGAGAKNIQYF.

This sequence joins TRBV10-3 and TRBJ2-5; D is perhaps TRBD2 (6 bases). The germline V and J ends were trimmed by 10 bases and 5 bases, with 20 bases remaining between them. The CDR3 spans 14 residues. The V gene's germline CDR1 is ENHRY and CDR2 SYGVKD. CDR3 in DNA: TGTGCCACCGACGTAACGGGAGTCGGGGAGACCCAGTACTTC. Its translation: CATDVTGVGETQYF.

The V call is TRBV5-1, the J call TRBJ1-2; 7 bases align to TRBD1. This CDR3 is built from 12 residues. Germline-derived CDR1 and CDR2 are SGHRS and YFSETQ. Germline trimming cut 3 bases from V and 6 bases from J; bases unmatched to any gene: 2. The CDR3 sequence: CASSYGTDGYTF. As DNA, the CDR3 is TGCGCCAGCAGCTACGGGACAGATGGCTACACCTTC.

This clone is a singleton in its sample. The chain uses TRBV27 and TRBJ2-5, with a possible D match to TRBD1 (6 bases). CDR1 MNHEY and CDR2 SMNVEV come from the germline V gene (reference sequence). This CDR3 has 13 residues. Trimming removed 6 bases at V and 9 bases at J, with 17 bases between. In nucleotides, the CDR3 is TGTGCCAGCAGAGAAAACTTACAGGGATCCCAGTACTTC. Translation gives CASRENLQGSQYF.

This clone was counted a single time. The rearrangement links TRBV6-5 to TRBJ1-5, with TRBD1 matching 8 bases. CDR1 is MNHEY, CDR2 SVGAGI, per germline. V lost 6 bases to trimming and J lost 3 bases; unmatched junction nucleotides: 7. CDR3 length: 15 amino acids. CDR3 sequence reads: CASSTGTGFNQPQHF. CDR3 bases: TGTGCCAGCAGCACCGGGACAGGATTCAATCAGCCCCAGCATTTT.

The chain carries TRBV7-9 and TRBJ2-3, with 8 bases lining up with TRBD1. Germline V gene lookup returns CDR1 SEHNR and CDR2 FQNEAQ (reference sequence). This CDR3 comprises 14 residues. The junction had 0 bases not matched to a gene; V was cut back by 0 bases and J by 4 bases. The CDR3 reads CASSLATGADTQYF. The CDR3 nucleotides are TGTGCCAGCAGCTTAGCGACAGGGGCAGATACGCAGTATTTT.

The genes are TRBV7-9 and TRBJ1-3; D is perhaps TRBD1 (5 bases). V lost 5 bases and J lost 1, with 15 bases in between. The CDR3 runs 16 residues. Germline loops: CDR1 SEHNR, CDR2 FQNEAQ (reference sequence). This chain's CDR3 is CASSADSATSGNTIYF. The CDR3 bases are TGTGCCAGCAGCGCTGACAGTGCGACGTCTGGAAACACCATATATTTT.

This clone has only a few counts. The gene calls are TRBV27 and TRBJ2-7; 9 bases align to TRBD1. CDR3 length: 17 amino acids. With 5 bases clipped from V and 6 bases from J, the junction kept 17 bases outside the gene matches. Germline CDR1 and CDR2: MNHEY and SMNVEV (reference sequence). For the CDR3, the DNA is TGTGCCAGCAGTACCGCGGAGACCCGACAGGGGGAAGGCGAGCAGTACTTC. It yields the protein CASSTAETRQGEGEQYF.

The V call is TRBV4-3, the J call TRBJ2-1; D ambiguous. Germline CDR1 and CDR2: LGHNA and YSLEER. The CDR3 covers 17 residues. V was pared by 2 bases and J by 1 base, with 15 bases between. The CDR3: CASSQSLKITSYNEQFF. DNA of the CDR3: TGCGCCAGCAGCCAAAGTTTGAAGATCACTTCCTACAATGAGCAGTTCTTC.

A few counts support this clone. The J gene is TRBJ1-1, the V gene TRBV11-3; 10 bases fit TRBD1. The germline CDR1 and CDR2 sequences are SGHNT and YENEEA. V shed 5 bases, J shed 6 bases, and the junction held 9 bases outside the gene matches. The CDR3 is 15 amino acids. The CDR3 here is CASSRWGQGIAEAFF. Here the CDR3 DNA reads TGTGCCAGCAGCCGATGGGGACAGGGGATTGCTGAAGCTTTCTTT.

The chain links TRBV6-4 to TRBJ2-1; perhaps TRBD2 as D (5 bases). The CDR3 extends over 11 amino acids. CDR1 is MRHNA, CDR2 SNTAGT, per germline. The V and J ends lost 6 bases and 10 bases respectively, with 10 bases between them. The CDR3 DNA sequence: TGTGCCAGCAGGAACGGGGAGGAGCAGTTCTTC. As protein: CASRNGEEQFF.

V is TRBV10-3 and J is TRBJ2-7; the D gene is possibly TRBD1 (7 bases). The V end was cut by 6 bases, the J end by 9 bases, with 18 bases between. Germline V lookup: CDR1 ENHRY, CDR2 SYGVKD. The CDR3 extends over 13 amino acids. The CDR3 protein is CAIRGGQQIPQYF. As DNA, the CDR3 is TGTGCCATCAGGGGGGGACAGCAAATTCCGCAGTACTTC.

The chain couples TRBV30 to TRBJ1-2; TRBD1 is a possible D gene (6 bases). Trimming left V 0 bases short and J 5 bases short, with 7 bases between. CDR1 is GTSNPN, CDR2 SVGIG, per germline (reference sequence). The CDR3 length is 12 residues. CDR3 in DNA: TGTGCCTGGAGTGTAACAGGGTATGGCTACACCTTC. This codes for CAWSVTGYGYTF. The entire variable domain, with the rest obtained from reference TRBV30 and TRBJ1-2, is as follows: SQTIHQWPATLVQPVGSPLSLECTVEGTSNPNLYWYRQAAGRGLQLLFYSVGIGQISSEVPQNLSASRPQDRQFILSSKKLLLSDSGFYLCAWSVTGYGYTFGSGTRLTVV.

The V gene is TRBV3-1 (or the pseudogene TRBV3-2), the J gene TRBJ2-5; 7 positions match TRBD2. CDR3 length: 15 amino acids. V was pared by 0 bases and J by 4 bases, with 5 bases of the junction left unmatched. Germline lookup yields CDR1 LGHDT and CDR2 YNNKEL (reference sequence). The CDR3 protein is CASSQEFPGGETQYF. The CDR3 coding sequence is TGTGCCAGCAGCCAAGAATTCCCGGGGGGAGAGACCCAGTACTTC.

This sequence joins TRBV7-2 and TRBJ2-3, with D perhaps TRBD2 (6 bases). CDR3 length equals 14 residues. The germline V gene has CDR1 SGHTA and CDR2 FQGNSA. The V end was cut by 5 bases, the J end by 2 bases, with 11 bases between. The CDR3 spells CASSPSSDTDTQYF. In DNA form, the CDR3 reads TGTGCCAGCAGCCCCTCTAGCGACACAGATACGCAGTATTTT.

V gene TRBV28 combines with J gene TRBJ2-3; D ambiguous. Looked up from germline, CDR1 is MDHEN and CDR2 is SYDVKM. The CDR3 extends over 14 amino acids. Between the trimmed V and J ends, which lost 1 base and 4 bases, there was a span of 9 bases. The CDR3 nucleotides are TGTGCCAGCAGTTTATTCATCAATGCAGATACGCAGTATTTT. Amino acid sequence: CASSLFINADTQYF.

The chain links TRBV4-2 to TRBJ1-4, with TRBD1 matching over 10 bases. The CDR3 loop spans 15 amino acids. Germline values: CDR1 LGHNA, CDR2 YNFKEQ. Trimming took 3 bases from V and 8 from J; bases not matched to a gene: 6. The CDR3 region has the DNA TGTGCCAGCAGCCATCCGGGACAGGGGTCGGAAAAACTGTTTTTT. Translating gives CASSHPGQGSEKLFF.

This clone has a handful of counts. The chain has TRBV6-5 and TRBJ1-6, with unresolved D. The CDR3 contains 10 residues. CDR1 MNHEY and CDR2 SVGAGI come from the germline V gene. V gave up 8 bases and J gave up 16 bases, with 12 bases separating them. This CDR3 reads CASGTLPLHF. CDR3 nucleotide sequence: TGTGCCAGCGGCACCCTTCCTCTCCACTTT.

The chain carries TRBV10-3 and TRBJ2-1; 7 positions match TRBD2. The CDR3 is 13 residues long. Losses at the gene ends were 4 bases for V and 3 bases for J; bases not matched to a gene: 0. Looked up from germline, CDR1 is ENHRY and CDR2 is SYGVKD. CDR3 protein: CAISGTSYNEQFF. CDR3 DNA: TGTGCCATCAGTGGGACTAGCTACAATGAGCAGTTCTTC.

The chain recombines TRBV12-3 or TRBV12-4 with TRBJ1-6, with 7 bases lining up with TRBD1. V trimming: 8 bases; J trimming: 7 bases; junction bases outside the gene matches: 5. This CDR3 has 13 amino acids. The CDR3 DNA follows: TGTGCCAGCGGGGACAGTCAAAATTCACCCCTCCACTTT. Its translation is CASGDSQNSPLHF.

This clone was seen a single time. The rearrangement joins TRBV15 to TRBJ2-2; a weak D match, TRBD2 (6 bases). The germline V and J ends were trimmed by 6 bases and 0 bases, with 14 bases remaining between them. Germline loops: CDR1 LNHNV, CDR2 YYDKDF (reference sequence). This CDR3 region has 16 residues. Here the CDR3 reads CATRRHAGPNTGELFF. CDR3 nucleotide sequence: TGTGCCACCAGGCGCCACGCGGGACCGAACACCGGGGAGCTGTTTTTT. The entire variable domain, with the rest obtained from reference TRBV15 and TRBJ2-2, is as follows: DAMVIQNPRYQVTQFGKPVTLSCSQTLNHNVMYWYQQKSSQAPKLLFHYYDKDFNNEADTPDNFQSRRPNTSFCFLDIRSPGLGDTAMYLCATRRHAGPNTGELFFGEGSRLTVL.

The chain carries TRBV21-1 and TRBJ1-2. TRBV21-1 is termed a pseudogene. CDR3 length equals 16 residues. CDR3 in amino acids: CASSPLGGNGNYGYTF. The DNA of the CDR3 is TGTGCCAGCAGCCCCTTGGGGGGGAACGGTAACTATGGCTACACCTTC.